The clone carrying this TCR beta chain has only a few counts. Its specificity is unknown. In the PCR, 60 Vbeta and 13 Jbeta primers were used. Measured with immunoSEQ multiplex PCR; TCRdb has only the in-frame clones, and not every one. This table holds roughly 200,000 clones, 79% found once. The data stem from a study of cytomegalovirus exposure and HLA in healthy donors. The study's findings and limits: Near-uniform donor sequencing depth was presumed by presence/absence analyses. Reportedly, diagnosis of cytomegalovirus status by the classifier showed high specificity and sensitivity.

The germline CDR1 and CDR2 sequences are SGHAT and FQNNGV. This CDR3 is 14 amino acids long. Trimming shortened V by 6 bases and J by 3 bases, and 15 bases separated the two germline ends. The specimen sequenced was PBMCs. This chain links TRBV11-2 with TRBJ2-7; no clear D. This TCR was recovered from a woman in her thirties in good health and CMV-seropositive. The DNA of the CDR3 is TGTGCCAGCAGGAGGAATCCAGATAACTACGAGCAGTACTTC. Translation: CASRRNPDNYEQYF. The whole variable domain, filled in from reference TRBV11-2 and TRBJ2-7, reads EAGVAQSPRYKIIEKRQSVAFWCNPISGHATLYWYQQILGQGPKLLIQFQNNGVVDDSQLPKDRFSAERLKGVDSTLKIQPAKLEDSAVYLCASRRNPDNYEQYFGPGTRLTVT.